This TCR beta chain was recorded in a study of blood T cell repertoires in COVID-19. Study context: The cDNA or gDNA used as material had been derived from T cells, B-cell-depleted T cells, or PBMCs.

This clone was seen a single time. CDR1 is MNHEY, CDR2 SMNVEV, per germline (reference sequence). V shed 4 bases and J shed 5 bases, with 17 bases lying between them. The CDR3 length is 15 residues. Method: immunoSEQ multiplex PCR; TCRdb's copy keeps in-frame clones and lacks some. This repertoire shows 190,000 or so clones, about 87% found once; its top ten account for 2% to 3%. The sequenced sample consisted of peripheral blood. J is TRBJ2-5 and V is TRBV27, with TRBD2 as a possible D gene (5 bases). The TCR comes from a man aged 40-55 years with active or convalescent COVID-19. The CDR3 spells CASSWGGGRKETQYF. The CDR3 bases are TGTGCCAGCAGTTGGGGTGGAGGACGAAAGGAGACCCAGTACTTC.